This T cell receptor beta chain is from a study of blood T cell repertoires in COVID-19. Sequenced by immunoSEQ multiplex PCR; TCRdb stores in-frame clones only, minus some. The repertoire holds under 300,000 clones, with over 80% as singletons. The sequence was collected from a woman in her thirties or forties who had been exposed to COVID-19. The sequencing input was PBMCs or T cells enriched from blood (not recorded which).

In DNA form, the CDR3 reads TGTGCCAGCAGCTTGTTAGAAGCATACACTGAAGCTTTCTTT. The encoded protein is CASSLLEAYTEAFF. This chain connects TRBV5-8 to TRBJ1-1; no firm D call. V dropped 1 base and J dropped 3 bases, with 10 bases sitting between them. Germline assignment: CDR1 SGHTS and CDR2 YDEGEE. This CDR3 is 14 amino acids long.